The 32 T cell receptor beta chains presented below share a single source sample, sequenced in a study of Graves' ophthalmopathy and Graves' hyperthyroidism. The sequenced template was RNA, covering the TCR beta CDR3 region. Second-round multiplex PCR followed a first-round RT-PCR using HTBI primers. TCRdb ran MiXCR on the multiplex PCR reads and lists one entry per CDR3 protein. Of roughly 1.1 million distinct CDR3 sequences in the sample, roughly 35% were seen once. Material: peripheral blood or thyroid tissue (not recorded which). The receptors were sampled from an adult man with Graves' hyperthyroidism.

On this clonotype: Given a much more abundant clone one base away, this may be a read error. The CDR3 region has the DNA TGTGCCAGCAGTTCGACAGGGGGTCGGCCCCAGCATTTT. Encoded protein: CASSSTGGRPQHF. V and J are TRBV12-3 or TRBV12-4 and TRBJ1-5, with 9 bases lining up with TRBD1. The CDR3 is 13 amino acids. J gave up 9 bases and V 4 bases, and 4 bases lay outside the gene matches.

As to this clonotype: Since a much larger clone is just one base distant, this may be a read error. This chain connects TRBV24-1 to TRBJ2-5; no definite D call. The germline V gene encodes CDR1 KGHDR and CDR2 SFDVKD. The CDR3 has 14 amino acids. The V gene lost 7 bases and the J gene lost 1 base, with 12 bases spanning the gap. Here the CDR3 reads CATSHSRVQETQYF. The CDR3 DNA reads as TGTGCCACCAGCCACAGCCGGGTCCAAGAGACCCAGTACTTC.

Points on this clonotype: A much larger clone sits a single nucleotide away, making a read error possible. The rearrangement joins TRBV9 to TRBJ1-1; D unresolved. Germline V gene data show CDR1 as SGDLS and CDR2 as YYNGEE. The CDR3 length is 13 residues. The CDR3 DNA is TGTGCCAGCCGCCCCCCACTGAACACTGAAGCTCTCTTT. Amino acids: CASRPPLNTEALF. Filled out from reference TRBV9 and TRBJ1-1, the complete variable domain reads DSGVTQTPKHLITATGQRVTLRCSPRSGDLSVYWYQQSLDQGLQFLIQYYNGEERAKGNILERFSAQQFPDLHSELNLSSLELGDSALYFCASRPPLNTEALFGQGTRLTVV.

This clonotype appeared many times. The chain recombines TRBV24-1 with TRBJ2-2; 15 nucleotides match TRBD2. Germline CDR1 reads KGHDR; CDR2 reads SFDVKD. The CDR3 consists of 17 residues. V gave up 11 bases and J gave up 4 bases; unmatched junction bases: 10. This chain's CDR3 is CAIAGTSGGPGTGELFF. CDR3 sequence (DNA): TGTGCCATCGCCGGGACTAGCGGGGGGCCCGGCACCGGGGAGCTGTTTTTT.

A word on this clonotype: At one boundary the junction diverges from the germline segment, which might be a read error. The chain combines TRBV10-3 with TRBJ2-5, with D possibly TRBD1 on 6 matching bases. Near its end, the DNA agrees better with TRBJ2-7, so the J call may be wrong. The CDR3 totals 15 residues. In germline, CDR1 is ENHRY, CDR2 SYGVKD. In DNA form, the CDR3 reads TGTGCCAGCAGTCCTCGCCGGACAGTTGACTACGAGCAGTACTTC. As protein: CASSPRRTVDYEQYF.

CDR3 residues: CASSGGREQYF. CDR3 coding DNA: TGTGCCAGCAGCGGGGGTCGGGAGCAGTACTTC. The chain couples TRBV9 to TRBJ2-7, with D hard to call. The germline V gene encodes CDR1 SGDLS and CDR2 YYNGEE. The V end was cut by 3 bases, the J end by 7 bases, with 8 bases between. CDR3 length: 11 residues.

This clonotype was recorded at least ten times. J is TRBJ2-7 and V is TRBV5-1; D might be TRBD1 (6 bases). Trimming removed 4 bases at V and 3 bases at J, with 11 bases between. Per germline, CDR1 SGHRS and CDR2 YFSETQ. The CDR3 consists of 13 residues. CDR3 in DNA: TGCGCCAGCAGCAACAGGGCGGGCTACGAGCAGTACTTC. It specifies CASSNRAGYEQYF. Drawing the rest from reference TRBV5-1 and TRBJ2-7, the complete variable domain is KAGVTQTPRYLIKTRGQQVTLSCSPISGHRSVSWYQQTPGQGLQFLFEYFSETQRNKGNFPGRFSGRQFSNSRSEMNVSTLELGDSALYLCASSNRAGYEQYFGPGTRLTVT.

Points on this clonotype: This may stem from a read error, because a much larger clone lies one nucleotide away. The chain joins TRBV12-3 or TRBV12-4 to TRBJ1-1, with D perhaps TRBD1 (5 bases). Deletions cut 3 bases from V and 11 bases from J, with 16 bases between. The CDR3 is made up of 13 amino acids. The CDR3 reads CASSFQGAGRAFF. The DNA for the CDR3 is TGTGCCAGCAGTTTTCAAGGGGCCGGGCGGGCTTTCTTT.

This clonotype occurred many times. The rearrangement joins TRBV3-1 to TRBJ1-5, with D uncertain. The CDR3 consists of 14 residues. Per the germline V gene, CDR1 is LGHDT and CDR2 is YNNKEL (reference sequence). V was shortened by 3 bases and J by 2 bases, with 8 bases between the two germline ends. The CDR3 here is CASSHSAGNQPQHF. CDR3 coding DNA: TGTGCCAGCAGCCATTCGGCTGGCAATCAGCCCCAGCATTTT. The full variable domain, in which reference TRBV3-1 and TRBJ1-5 provide the parts outside the CDR3, is DTAVSQTPKYLVTQMGNDKSIKCEQNLGHDTMYWYKQDSKKFLKIMFSYNNKELIINETVPNRFSPKSPDKAHLNLHINSLELGDSAVYFCASSHSAGNQPQHFGDGTRLSIL.

This clonotype was counted only a few times. V gene TRBV6-6 combines with J gene TRBJ1-3; D might be TRBD1 (5 bases). The CDR3 loop spans 15 amino acids. Germline CDR1 reads MNHNY; CDR2 reads SVGAGI (reference sequence). V was trimmed by 6 bases and J by 0 bases, leaving 12 bases between them. The CDR3 sequence is CASSRRQNSGNTIYF. In nucleotides, the CDR3 is TGTGCCAGCAGCAGAAGACAGAACTCTGGAAACACCATATATTTT.

This clonotype was recorded a few times. The chain links TRBV27 to TRBJ1-1; D is ambiguous. Trimming took 7 bases from V and 4 from J, leaving 19 bases between them. CDR3 length equals 15 residues. The germline V gene encodes CDR1 MNHEY and CDR2 SMNVEV (reference sequence). The CDR3 loop reads CASTPIGPRSTEAFF. As DNA, the CDR3 is TGTGCCAGCACTCCTATCGGACCTCGGAGCACTGAAGCTTTCTTT.

This clonotype came up many times. The rearrangement joins TRBV20-1 to TRBJ2-5, with 11 positions matching TRBD2. With V trimmed by 2 bases and J by 5 bases, 7 bases remained unmatched. Germline V gene data show CDR1 as DFQATT and CDR2 as SNEGSKA (reference sequence). The CDR3 contains 15 residues. The CDR3 DNA sequence: TGCAGTGCTAGACGTACTAGCGGGAGTTGGGAGACCCAGTACTTC. This encodes CSARRTSGSWETQYF.

In this sample, this clonotype turned up many times. The rearrangement links TRBV5-1 to TRBJ1-2; 7 positions agree with TRBD1. V lost 4 bases and J lost 6; bases outside the gene matches: 6. Germline CDR1 and CDR2: SGHRS and YFSETQ. The CDR3 totals 13 residues. CDR3 region: CASSVTGDHGYTF. The CDR3 DNA follows: TGCGCCAGCAGCGTAACAGGGGACCATGGCTACACCTTC.

Details on this clonotype: The germline gene is not matched at one end of the junction; a read error may be the cause. This chain uses TRBV5-5 with TRBJ1-2; no clear D. This CDR3 spans 14 amino acids. Germline lookup yields CDR1 SGHKS and CDR2 YYEKEE (reference sequence). The CDR3: CASNLEGNNYGYTF. The CDR3 coding sequence is TGTGCCAGCAACTTGGAAGGGAATAACTATGGCTACACCTTC.

This chain uses TRBV7-8 with TRBJ2-5; D possibly corresponds to TRBD1 (6 bases). Trimming removed 0 bases at V and 3 bases at J, with 14 bases between. Germline V gene sequence: CDR1 SGHVS, CDR2 FQNEAQ. The CDR3 has 16 residues. DNA of the CDR3: TGTGCCAGCAGCTTAGCTACAGGGATGCTAGAAGAGACCCAGTACTTC. Amino acids: CASSLATGMLEETQYF. Together with reference TRBV7-8 and TRBJ2-5, the CDR3 gives the full variable domain: GAGVSQSPRYKVAKRGQDVALRCDPISGHVSLFWYQQALGQGPEFLTYFQNEAQLDKSGLPSDRFFAERPEGSVSTLKIQRTQQEDSAVYLCASSLATGMLEETQYFGPGTRLLVL.

The sample holds many counts of this clonotype. The CDR3 nucleotides read TGTGCCAGCAGCTTAGTCGGGACAGGGCAAGAGACCCAGTACTTC. Translation gives CASSLVGTGQETQYF. V is TRBV7-9 and J is TRBJ2-5, with TRBD1 identical over 9 bases. The CDR3 has 15 amino acids. Germline CDR1 is SEHNR and CDR2 is FQNEAQ (reference sequence). V gave up 1 base and J gave up 2 bases; unmatched junction bases: 2.

Here the CDR3 DNA reads TGCGCCAGCAGCCCGGACAGGGGCGCAAGGACTGAAGCTTTCTTT. Residues: CASSPDRGARTEAFF. The chain links TRBV4-3 to TRBJ1-1, with 9 bases fitting TRBD1. The CDR3 sequence is 15 residues long. V shed 4 bases, J shed 5 bases, and the junction held 8 bases outside the gene matches. Germline V gene lookup returns CDR1 LGHNA and CDR2 YSLEER.

This chain connects TRBV15 to TRBJ1-1, with D unresolved. Trimming took off 3 bases at V and 12 bases at J, with 11 bases between the two ends. Germline CDR1 LNHNV, CDR2 YYDKDF (reference sequence). The CDR3 loop spans 11 amino acids. The CDR3 bases are TGTGCCACCAGCAGGCTCCTGGGCACTTTCTTT. Translated, it gives CATSRLLGTFF.

The V call is TRBV3-1, the J call TRBJ2-7, with D perhaps TRBD1 (6 bases). CDR3 length: 16 amino acids. Trimming removed 0 bases at V and 0 bases at J, with 12 bases between. The germline gives CDR1 LGHDT, CDR2 YNNKEL (reference sequence). The CDR3 loop is CASSQEADRSSYEQYF. CDR3 nucleotide sequence: TGTGCCAGCAGCCAAGAAGCCGACAGGAGCTCCTACGAGCAGTACTTC.

This clonotype appeared many times. V is TRBV2 and J is TRBJ2-5; the match to TRBD2 covers 7 bases. This CDR3 region has 14 residues. The J segment lost 2 bases and the V segment lost 6 bases, leaving 6 bases of the junction unmatched. The germline gives CDR1 SNHLY, CDR2 FYNNEI. The CDR3 reads CASRWAAGQETQYF. The CDR3 DNA follows: TGTGCCAGCAGGTGGGCAGCGGGACAAGAGACCCAGTACTTC.

This clonotype was seen ten or more times. The V gene is TRBV24-1, the J gene TRBJ2-7, with D maybe TRBD2 (6 bases). The CDR3 sequence is 12 residues long. Per germline, CDR1 KGHDR and CDR2 SFDVKD. The V end was cut by 4 bases, the J end by 4 bases, with 7 bases between. For the CDR3, the DNA is TGTGCCACCAGTGAGGAGGGGTACGAGCAGTACTTC. Its translation: CATSEEGYEQYF.

The chain joins TRBV11-2 to TRBJ1-6; a weak D match, TRBD1 (5 bases). The CDR3 runs 14 residues. Per the germline V gene, CDR1 is SGHAT and CDR2 is FQNNGV. With 3 bases removed from V and 6 bases from J, the gap between germline ends came to 9 bases. As DNA, the CDR3 is TGTGCCAGCAGCTTGGGGCAGTTTAATTCACCCCTCCACTTT. Protein product: CASSLGQFNSPLHF.

The gene calls are TRBV20-1 and TRBJ2-7; 7 bases map to TRBD1. Germline CDR1 and CDR2: DFQATT and SNEGSKA (reference sequence). Trimming cost V 3 bases and J 4 bases; bases outside gene matches: 6. The CDR3 is 13 residues long. This CDR3 reads CSASRNRGYEQYF. CDR3 coding DNA: TGCAGTGCTAGCCGGAACAGGGGATACGAGCAGTACTTC.

The V call is TRBV19, the J call TRBJ2-7, with no clear D. CDR1 and CDR2 (germline): LNHDA, SQIVND (reference sequence). This CDR3 spans 13 amino acids. V was shortened by 0 bases and J by 2 bases, with 5 bases between the two germline ends. CDR3 sequence: CASSIDSTYEQYF. CDR3 bases: TGTGCCAGTAGTATAGACAGCACCTACGAGCAGTACTTC. Together with reference TRBV19 and TRBJ2-7, the CDR3 gives the full variable domain: DGGITQSPKYLFRKEGQNVTLSCEQNLNHDAMYWYRQDPGQGLRLIYYSQIVNDFQKGDIAEGYSVSREKKESFPLTVTSAQKNPTAFYLCASSIDSTYEQYFGPGTRLTVT.

This clonotype was recorded at least ten times. V usage is TRBV7-9 and J usage is TRBJ1-1; D is uncertain. Germline V gene sequence: CDR1 SEHNR, CDR2 FQNEAQ (reference sequence). This CDR3 has 13 amino acids. The ends were cut back, 5 bases at V and 8 bases at J, with 15 bases in the middle. The CDR3 is CASSPLRQTEAFF. The CDR3 nucleotides read TGTGCCAGCAGCCCCCTGAGGCAGACCGAAGCTTTCTTT.

CDR3: CASSPAGTGGIYEQYF. Written as DNA, the CDR3 is TGCGCCAGCAGCCCAGCCGGGACAGGGGGCATTTACGAGCAGTACTTC. The chain links TRBV4-3 to TRBJ2-7; the match to TRBD1 covers 12 bases. After removal of 4 bases from V and 4 bases from J, the junction contained 8 bases not matched to a gene. The CDR3 runs to 16 residues. CDR1 and CDR2 from the germline V gene are LGHNA and YSLEER.

This clonotype came up many times. This chain joins TRBV2 and TRBJ1-5, with a weak D call TRBD1 (5 bases). The CDR3 contains 16 residues. In germline, CDR1 is SNHLY, CDR2 FYNNEI. Trimming removed 3 bases at V and 3 bases at J, with 15 bases between. The CDR3 nucleotides read TGTGCCAGCAGTGAGGGGAAGGGACGGGTCAATCAGCCCCAGCATTTT. This codes for CASSEGKGRVNQPQHF.

This clonotype was observed many times. The chain couples TRBV4-3 to TRBJ2-3; TRBD2 matches at 15 bases. Germline V lookup: CDR1 LGHNA, CDR2 YSLEER. This CDR3 contains 20 residues. V was clipped by 0 bases and J by 7 bases; unmatched bases: 14. This CDR3 reads CASSQDGTSGRIGLGNTQYF. For the CDR3, the DNA is TGCGCCAGCAGCCAAGACGGGACTAGCGGGAGGATTGGGCTGGGTAATACGCAGTATTTT.

This clonotype showed up many times. J is TRBJ1-2 and V is TRBV29-1; D not resolved. The germline V gene encodes CDR1 SQVTM and CDR2 ANQGSEA. Trimming left V 5 bases short and J 2 bases short, with 15 bases between. This CDR3 has 14 amino acids. The CDR3 bases are TGCAGCGTTCCTCGGACCGGCAGCAACTATGGCTACACCTTC. The encoded protein is CSVPRTGSNYGYTF.

On this clonotype itself: This may stem from a read error, because a much larger clone lies one nucleotide away. This chain links TRBV12-3 or TRBV12-4 with TRBJ2-2; possibly TRBD2 for D (5 bases). The CDR3 has 15 residues. CDR3 nucleotide sequence: TGTGCCAGCAGGCCACAGCGCTCGAACACCGGGGAGCCGTTTTTT. This codes for CASRPQRSNTGEPFF.

V gene TRBV5-1 combines with J gene TRBJ2-2; 8 bases map to TRBD1. Germline loops: CDR1 SGHRS, CDR2 YFSETQ. The CDR3 runs to 16 residues. After removal of 3 bases from V and 6 bases from J, the junction contained 10 bases not matched to a gene. CDR3 residues: CASSSTPGQEAGELFF. For the CDR3, the DNA is TGCGCCAGCAGCTCAACCCCGGGACAGGAGGCCGGGGAGCTGTTTTTT. Looking up the rest from reference TRBV5-1 and TRBJ2-2 gives the full variable domain: KAGVTQTPRYLIKTRGQQVTLSCSPISGHRSVSWYQQTPGQGLQFLFEYFSETQRNKGNFPGRFSGRQFSNSRSEMNVSTLELGDSALYLCASSSTPGQEAGELFFGEGSRLTVL.

This clonotype was counted many times. This rearrangement joins TRBV20-1 to TRBJ2-7, with D hard to call. From germline, CDR1 is DFQATT and CDR2 SNEGSKA (reference sequence). The CDR3 has 11 residues. V shed 0 bases and J shed 3 bases, with 3 bases lying between them. The CDR3 here is CSAREDYEQYF. CDR3 coding DNA: TGCAGTGCTAGAGAGGACTACGAGCAGTACTTC.